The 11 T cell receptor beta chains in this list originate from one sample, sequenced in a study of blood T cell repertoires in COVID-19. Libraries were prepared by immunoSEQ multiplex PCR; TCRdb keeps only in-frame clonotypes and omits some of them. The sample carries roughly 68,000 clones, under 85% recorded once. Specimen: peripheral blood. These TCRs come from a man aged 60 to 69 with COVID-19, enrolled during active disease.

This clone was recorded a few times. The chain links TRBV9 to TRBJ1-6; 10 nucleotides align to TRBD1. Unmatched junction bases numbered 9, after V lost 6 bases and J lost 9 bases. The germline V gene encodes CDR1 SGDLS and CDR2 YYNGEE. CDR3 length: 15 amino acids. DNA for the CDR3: TGTGCCAGCAACCCGACAGGGGGCGAAGGTTCACCCCTCCACTTT. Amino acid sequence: CASNPTGGEGSPLHF. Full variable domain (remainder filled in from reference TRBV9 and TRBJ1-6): DSGVTQTPKHLITATGQRVTLRCSPRSGDLSVYWYQQSLDQGLQFLIQYYNGEERAKGNILERFSAQQFPDLHSELNLSSLELGDSALYFCASNPTGGEGSPLHFGNGTRLTVT.

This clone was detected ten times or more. The CDR3 here is CASTPTSGVSYNEQFF. The CDR3 nucleotides are TGCGCCAGCACCCCCACTAGCGGGGTATCCTACAATGAGCAGTTCTTC. The chain links TRBV5-1 to TRBJ2-1, with 10 bases identical to TRBD2. Germline V lookup: CDR1 SGHRS, CDR2 YFSETQ. The V and J ends lost 6 bases and 1 base, in that order; junction bases with no gene match: 7. This CDR3 is built from 16 residues.

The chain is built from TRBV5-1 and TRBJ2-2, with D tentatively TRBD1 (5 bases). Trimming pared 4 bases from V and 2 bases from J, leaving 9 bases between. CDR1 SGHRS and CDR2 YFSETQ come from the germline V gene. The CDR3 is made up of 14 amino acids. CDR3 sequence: CASSQDKNTGELFF. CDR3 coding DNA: TGCGCCAGCAGCCAGGACAAAAACACCGGGGAGCTGTTTTTT.

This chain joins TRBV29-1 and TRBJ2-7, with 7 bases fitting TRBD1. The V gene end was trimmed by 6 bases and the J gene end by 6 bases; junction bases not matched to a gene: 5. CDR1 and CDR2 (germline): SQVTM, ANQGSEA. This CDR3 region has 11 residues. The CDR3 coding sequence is TGCAGCGTGGCGACAGGGAGCGAGCAGTACTTC. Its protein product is CSVATGSEQYF.

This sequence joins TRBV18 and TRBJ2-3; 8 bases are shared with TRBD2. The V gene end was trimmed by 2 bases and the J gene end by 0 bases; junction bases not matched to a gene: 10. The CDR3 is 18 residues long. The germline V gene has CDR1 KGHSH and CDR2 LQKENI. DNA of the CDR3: TGTGCCAGCTCACCAATCAGCGGGGGACCTACTAGCACAGATACGCAGTATTTT. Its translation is CASSPISGGPTSTDTQYF. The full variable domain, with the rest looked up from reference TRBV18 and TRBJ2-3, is NAGVMQNPRHLVRRRGQEARLRCSPMKGHSHVYWYRQLPEEGLKFMVYLQKENIIDESGMPKERFSAEFPKEGPSILRIQQVVRGDSAAYFCASSPISGGPTSTDTQYFGPGTRLTVL.

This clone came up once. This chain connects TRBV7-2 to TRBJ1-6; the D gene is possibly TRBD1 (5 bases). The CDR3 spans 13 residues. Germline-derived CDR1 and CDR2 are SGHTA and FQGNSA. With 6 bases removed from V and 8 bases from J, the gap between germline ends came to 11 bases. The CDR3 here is CASSSDSYSPLHF. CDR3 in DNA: TGTGCCAGCAGTTCCGACAGCTATTCACCCCTCCACTTT.

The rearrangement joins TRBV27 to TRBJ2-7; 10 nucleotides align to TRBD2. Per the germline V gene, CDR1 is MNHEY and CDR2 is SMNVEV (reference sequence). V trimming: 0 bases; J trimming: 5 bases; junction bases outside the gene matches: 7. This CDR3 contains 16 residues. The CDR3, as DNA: TGTGCCAGCAGTTTATCGCCGGGACTAGCGATCCACGAGCAGTACTTC. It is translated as CASSLSPGLAIHEQYF.

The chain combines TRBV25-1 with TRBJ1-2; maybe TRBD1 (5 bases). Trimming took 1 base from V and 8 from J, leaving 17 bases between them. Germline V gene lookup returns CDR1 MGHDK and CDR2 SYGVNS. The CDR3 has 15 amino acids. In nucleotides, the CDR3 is TGTGCCAGCAGTGAATTTGGGGCAGCTGGGCTAGGCTACACCTTC. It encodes CASSEFGAAGLGYTF.

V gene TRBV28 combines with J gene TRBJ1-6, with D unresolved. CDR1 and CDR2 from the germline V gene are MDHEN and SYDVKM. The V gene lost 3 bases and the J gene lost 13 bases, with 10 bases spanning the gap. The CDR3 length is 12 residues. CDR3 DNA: TGTGCCAGCAGTTTTAAGAGGTCTCCCCTCCACTTT. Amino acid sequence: CASSFKRSPLHF. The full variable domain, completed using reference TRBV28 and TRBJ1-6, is DVKVTQSSRYLVKRTGEKVFLECVQDMDHENMFWYRQDPGLGLRLIYFSYDVKMKEKGDIPEGYSVSREKKERFSLILESASTNQTSMYLCASSFKRSPLHFGNGTRLTVT.

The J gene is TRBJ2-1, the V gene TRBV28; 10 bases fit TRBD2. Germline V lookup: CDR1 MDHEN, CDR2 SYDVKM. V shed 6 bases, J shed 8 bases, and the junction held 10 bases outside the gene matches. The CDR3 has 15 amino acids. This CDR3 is CASRGLEREGDEQFF. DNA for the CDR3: TGTGCCAGCAGGGGGCTCGAGCGGGAGGGCGATGAGCAGTTCTTC.

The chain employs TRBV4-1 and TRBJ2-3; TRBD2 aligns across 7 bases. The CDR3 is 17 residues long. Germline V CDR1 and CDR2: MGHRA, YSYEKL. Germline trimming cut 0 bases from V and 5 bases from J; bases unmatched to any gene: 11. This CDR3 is CASSQDVVGGGRDTQYF. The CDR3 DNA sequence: TGCGCCAGCAGCCAAGATGTCGTGGGCGGGGGAAGAGATACGCAGTATTTT.